These 20 T cell receptor beta chains share one sample of origin, sequenced in a study of T cell changes during pregnancy in multiple sclerosis (dated by TCRdb to the late 2010s). The library was built by means of the immunoSEQ multiplex PCR assay. TCRdb took over this immuneACCESS table, retaining in-frame rearrangements with V and J assigned. Such tables are incomplete; in checked studies, under half of the missing clones stem from an unresolved V gene, and the remainder is unexplained. The sample profile shows about 80,000 clones; 85% to 95% of them were found once. Together, the top ten hold about 2.3% of the sample. The sequencing used peripheral blood, collected in the third trimester of pregnancy. The receptors were sampled from a female donor with multiple sclerosis, enrolled in a pregnancy study.

The V gene is TRBV5-1, the J gene TRBJ2-7; 8 nucleotides line up with TRBD1. Germline V gene lookup returns CDR1 SGHRS and CDR2 YFSETQ. The CDR3 length is 15 residues. J lost 3 bases, V lost 1 base, and 6 bases had no gene match. CDR3 sequence (DNA): TGCGCCAGCAGCTTGATGACAGGGGAAGGCTACGAGCAGTACTTC. It translates to CASSLMTGEGYEQYF.

The chain combines TRBV7-3 with TRBJ1-1; a weak D match, TRBD1 (5 bases). V was clipped by 5 bases and J by 5 bases, with 12 bases between them. This CDR3 has 13 residues. Germline V gene lookup returns CDR1 SGHTA and CDR2 FQGTGA. The CDR3 sequence: CASSPTGGTEAFF. CDR3 nucleotides: TGTGCCAGCAGCCCGACCGGGGGGACTGAAGCTTTCTTT.

The chain is built from TRBV7-9 and TRBJ1-2; 8 nucleotides agree with TRBD1. The CDR3 totals 15 residues. With 5 bases clipped from V and 2 bases from J, the junction kept 7 bases outside the gene matches. Germline CDR1 and CDR2: SEHNR and FQNEAQ (reference sequence). The CDR3 region is CASSTTTGVNYGYTF. The CDR3 nucleotides are TGTGCCAGCAGCACCACGACAGGGGTCAACTATGGCTACACCTTC.

This rearrangement joins TRBV6-5 to TRBJ1-5; tentative D call: TRBD1 (5 bases). The V gene's germline CDR1 is MNHEY and CDR2 SVGAGI. This CDR3 is 15 amino acids long. V was pared by 0 bases and J by 8 bases, with 14 bases between. The CDR3 region is CASSYSGGREEPQHF. CDR3 DNA: TGTGCCAGCAGTTACTCGGGTGGCAGGGAGGAGCCCCAGCATTTT.

The chain employs TRBV11-1 and TRBJ1-6, with D perhaps matching TRBD1 (6 bases). V was pared by 2 bases and J by 6 bases, with 14 bases between. Germline CDR1 SGHAT, CDR2 FQDESV (reference sequence). The CDR3 extends over 16 amino acids. As DNA, the CDR3 is TGTGCCAGCAGCTTAAAGCAGGGGCCGCCTAATTCACCCCTCCACTTT. Amino acid sequence: CASSLKQGPPNSPLHF.

The CDR3 DNA reads as TGTGCCAGCAGTCCCCAGGGTGTGGGTGAAAAACTGTTTTTT. Amino acid sequence: CASSPQGVGEKLFF. This chain joins TRBV27 and TRBJ1-4; a possible D gene is TRBD1 (5 bases). This CDR3 comprises 14 residues. The V gene lost 5 bases and the J gene lost 7 bases, with 14 bases spanning the gap. Germline CDR1 is MNHEY and CDR2 is SMNVEV (reference sequence).

V is TRBV5-5 and J is TRBJ1-1; weak D call: TRBD1 (5 bases). V lost 1 base and J 4 bases, leaving 20 bases between the germline ends. The length of the CDR3 is 17 residues. Germline CDR1 and CDR2: SGHKS and YYEKEE (reference sequence). The CDR3 DNA reads TGTGCCAGCAGCTTGTATGACCCCAGACAGTTATTCACTGAAGCTTTCTTT. The encoded protein is CASSLYDPRQLFTEAFF.

The gene calls are TRBV27 and TRBJ1-4; 8 nucleotides agree with TRBD1. V gave up 4 bases and J gave up 6 bases; unmatched junction bases: 4. CDR3 length: 14 amino acids. Germline CDR1 is MNHEY and CDR2 is SMNVEV (reference sequence). The CDR3 DNA reads as TGTGCCAGCAGTTGGGACAGGACCCATGAAAAACTGTTTTTT. Its translation: CASSWDRTHEKLFF.

The chain is built from TRBV5-6 and TRBJ1-2, with 12 bases identical to TRBD1. The CDR3 loop spans 17 amino acids. Germline V CDR1 and CDR2: SGHDT, YYEEEE. Trimming removed 6 bases from V and 8 bases from J; junction bases left unmatched: 17. This CDR3 is CASIHGGQGARVQGYTF. The CDR3 coding sequence is TGTGCCAGCATCCACGGGGGACAGGGGGCGCGAGTTCAAGGCTACACCTTC.

This clone was recorded a few times. This rearrangement joins TRBV19 to TRBJ1-1; D is unclear. Germline V gives CDR1 LNHDA, CDR2 SQIVND (reference sequence). V was trimmed by 3 bases and J by 8 bases, leaving 13 bases between them. CDR3 size: 13 residues. This CDR3 reads CASSIKPSAEAFF. CDR3 DNA: TGTGCCAGTAGTATCAAACCTTCAGCGGAAGCTTTCTTT.

The rearrangement uses TRBV6-5 and TRBJ1-2, with D possibly matching TRBD1 (5 bases). The CDR3 covers 15 residues. V was cut by 4 bases and J by 0 bases, with 12 bases left in between. Per the germline V gene, CDR1 is MNHEY and CDR2 is SVGAGI. DNA for the CDR3: TGTGCCAGCAGTTCGCCGGGACTATCTAACTATGGCTACACCTTC. It encodes CASSSPGLSNYGYTF.

This chain connects TRBV5-1 to TRBJ1-4; TRBD1 matches 8 bases. CDR1 is SGHRS, CDR2 YFSETQ, per germline. The CDR3 consists of 14 residues. V was pared by 2 bases and J by 8 bases, with 5 bases of the junction left unmatched. CDR3 DNA: TGCGCCAGCAGCTTAGGACAGGGAGCAGAAAAACTGTTTTTT. Encoded protein: CASSLGQGAEKLFF. Based on the CDR3 plus reference TRBV5-1 and TRBJ1-4, the full variable domain is KAGVTQTPRYLIKTRGQQVTLSCSPISGHRSVSWYQQTPGQGLQFLFEYFSETQRNKGNFPGRFSGRQFSNSRSEMNVSTLELGDSALYLCASSLGQGAEKLFFGSGTQLSVL.

This clone was picked up one time. The V call is TRBV5-4, the J call TRBJ2-1; a possible D gene is TRBD2 (6 bases). The V end was cut by 2 bases, the J end by 1 base, with 10 bases between. CDR3 size: 15 residues. Germline assignment: CDR1 SGHNT and CDR2 YYREEE (reference sequence). CDR3 amino acids: CASSFWSGSYNEQFF. In DNA form, the CDR3 reads TGTGCCAGCAGCTTTTGGAGCGGGTCCTACAATGAGCAGTTCTTC.

The chain joins TRBV5-1 to TRBJ2-7, with TRBD1 matching over 8 bases. This CDR3 has 15 residues. Germline CDR1 is SGHRS and CDR2 is YFSETQ. With V trimmed by 0 bases and J by 11 bases, 13 bases remained unmatched. CDR3 DNA sequence: TGCGCCAGCAGCTTGGAAGGGACAGGACCCCTTACAAAGTACTTC. This codes for CASSLEGTGPLTKYF.

The chain is built from TRBV10-3 and TRBJ2-2; TRBD2 is a possible D gene (7 bases). There are 15 residues in the CDR3. V lost 5 bases, J lost 6 bases, and 16 bases lay in between. Germline V CDR1 and CDR2: ENHRY, SYGVKD. The chain's CDR3 is CAISQVGEGAGELFF. For the CDR3, the DNA is TGTGCCATCAGTCAAGTAGGGGAGGGGGCCGGGGAGCTGTTTTTT.

CDR3 protein: CASSAGGTNEKLFF. For the CDR3, the DNA is TGTGCCAGCAGCGCAGGGGGAACTAATGAAAAACTGTTTTTT. The chain recombines TRBV9 with TRBJ1-4, with TRBD1 matching over 7 bases. CDR1 and CDR2 from the germline V gene are SGDLS and YYNGEE. The V segment lost 3 bases and the J segment 1 base; nucleotides outside the gene matches: 0. The CDR3 totals 14 residues.

The gene calls are TRBV14 and TRBJ1-1; 9 nucleotides agree with TRBD1. Germline CDR1 SGHDN, CDR2 FVKESK. The ends lost 5 bases at V and 0 bases at J; junction bases unmatched: 16. The CDR3 is 19 residues long. DNA of the CDR3: TGTGCCAGCAGCTTCTTACCGGGACAGGGTGTGATAGTGAACACTGAAGCTTTCTTT. Translating it yields CASSFLPGQGVIVNTEAFF. Combining the CDR3 with reference TRBV14 and TRBJ1-1 gives the whole variable domain EAGVTQFPSHSVIEKGQTVTLRCDPISGHDNLYWYRRVMGKEIKFLLHFVKESKQDESGMPNNRFLAERTGGTYSTLKVQPAELEDSGVYFCASSFLPGQGVIVNTEAFFGQGTRLTVV.

The V gene is TRBV7-2, the J gene TRBJ1-1; TRBD1 agrees at 9 bases. This CDR3 spans 15 amino acids. J gave up 8 bases and V 5 bases, and 12 bases lay outside the gene matches. Germline lookup yields CDR1 SGHTA and CDR2 FQGNSA. The CDR3 spells CASSQRNPQGAEAFF. The CDR3, as DNA: TGTGCCAGCAGCCAAAGGAATCCACAGGGGGCGGAAGCTTTCTTT.

This rearrangement joins TRBV6-1 to TRBJ1-2, with 9 bases identical to TRBD1. Germline V CDR1 and CDR2: MNHNS, SASEGT. The CDR3 contains 17 residues. The ends lost 4 bases at V and 4 bases at J; junction bases unmatched: 13. The DNA for the CDR3 is TGTGCCAGCAGTGCTAGAGCCGGGACAGGGCTTGTCTATGGCTACACCTTC. Its translation: CASSARAGTGLVYGYTF.

This clone has just one count. The V call is TRBV19, the J call TRBJ2-2, with 7 bases fitting TRBD1. Germline CDR1 reads LNHDA; CDR2 reads SQIVND (reference sequence). CDR3 length: 14 amino acids. The trim removed 7 bases at V and 2 bases at J, leaving 4 bases unmatched. As DNA, the CDR3 is TGTGCCAGTATGAACAGGGGAAACACCGGGGAGCTGTTTTTT. This encodes CASMNRGNTGELFF.